The T cell receptor (beta chain) under discussion was sequenced for a study of T-cell reconstitution after alpha-beta-depleted transplantation in children. Study outcomes and limitations: In some patients, recipient T cells and intrathymic progenitors surviving conditioning explained high day-60 diversity.

As concerns this clonotype: Its antigen is undetermined.

This CDR3 contains 12 residues. Germline CDR1 is SEHNR and CDR2 is FQNEAQ (reference sequence). The V gene lost 1 base and the J gene lost 9 bases, with 7 bases spanning the gap. Preparation of the TCRbeta library used unique molecular identifiers. TCRdb independently ran MiXCR on the PCR reads; one entry per CDR3 protein. The repertoire holds over 150,000 distinct CDR3 sequences, with about 7% as singletons. This rearrangement joins TRBV7-9 to TRBJ2-4; TRBD2 is a possible D gene (5 bases). The starting material was PBMCs, obtained before TCRalphabeta/CD19-depleted stem cell transplant. The TCR originated in a boy between 2 and 10 years old with acute lymphoblastic leukemia, due to receive a stem cell transplant. The CDR3 protein is CASSLEEGIQYF. The CDR3, as DNA: TGTGCCAGCAGCTTAGAAGAGGGCATTCAGTACTTC.